This T cell receptor (beta chain) was profiled in a study of Ad26.COV2.S vaccination and SARS-CoV-2 variants. The method was immunoSEQ multiplex PCR; TCRdb's version includes in-frame clones alone and lacks a portion of them. The top ten clones hold 2.1% of a sample with some 290,000 clones, about 82% of them seen once. The treatment: over 15 received Ad26.COV2.S at low or high dose, single or two shots; about 5 received placebo; per-sample allocation not given. Day 63 after the first vaccine or placebo injection was the time point for sampling. The sample here was peripheral blood, taken in a trial of Ad26.COV2.S vaccine versus placebo. This receptor was identified in a person between 18 and 65 years old who received the Ad26.COV2.S COVID-19 vaccine or a placebo.

CDR3: CASSLVGNQETQYF. CDR3 sequence (DNA): TGCGCCAGCAGCTTGGTGGGGAACCAAGAGACCCAGTACTTC. The rearrangement uses TRBV5-1 and TRBJ2-5, with no clear D. Germline lookup yields CDR1 SGHRS and CDR2 YFSETQ. V was shortened by 0 bases and J by 0 bases, with 6 bases between the two germline ends. The CDR3 is 14 amino acids.